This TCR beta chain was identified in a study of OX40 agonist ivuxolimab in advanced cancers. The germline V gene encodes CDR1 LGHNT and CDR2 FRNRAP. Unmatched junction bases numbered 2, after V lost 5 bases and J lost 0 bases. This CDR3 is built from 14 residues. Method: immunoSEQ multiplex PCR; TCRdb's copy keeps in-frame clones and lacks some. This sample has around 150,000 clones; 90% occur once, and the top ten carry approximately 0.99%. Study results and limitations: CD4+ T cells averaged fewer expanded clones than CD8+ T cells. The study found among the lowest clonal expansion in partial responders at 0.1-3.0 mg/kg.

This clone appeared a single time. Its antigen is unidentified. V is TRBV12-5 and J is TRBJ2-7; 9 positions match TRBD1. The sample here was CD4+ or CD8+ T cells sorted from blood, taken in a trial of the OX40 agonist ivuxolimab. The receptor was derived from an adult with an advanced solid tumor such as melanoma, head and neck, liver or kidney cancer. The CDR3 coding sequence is TGTGCTAGTGGTCCGGGACAGGGCTCCTACGAGCAGTACTTC. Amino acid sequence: CASGPGQGSYEQYF.